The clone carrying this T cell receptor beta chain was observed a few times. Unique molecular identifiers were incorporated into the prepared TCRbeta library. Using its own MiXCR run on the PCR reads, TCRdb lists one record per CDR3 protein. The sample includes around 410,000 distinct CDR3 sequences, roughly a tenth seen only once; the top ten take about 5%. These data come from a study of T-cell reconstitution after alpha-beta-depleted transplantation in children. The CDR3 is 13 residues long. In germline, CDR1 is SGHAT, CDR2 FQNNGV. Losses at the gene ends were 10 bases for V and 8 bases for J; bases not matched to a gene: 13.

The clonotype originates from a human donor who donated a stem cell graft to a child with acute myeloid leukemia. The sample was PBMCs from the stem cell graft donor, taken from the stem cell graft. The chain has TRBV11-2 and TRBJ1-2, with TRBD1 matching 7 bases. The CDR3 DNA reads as TGTGCCATCCCAGGGAGGGGGCTGGGCGGCTACACCTTC. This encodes CAIPGRGLGGYTF.